The 20 T cell receptor beta chains below were found in one sample sequenced in a study of PD-L1 blockade in urothelial cancer. Clones were read by immunoSEQ multiplex PCR, and TCRdb kept only the in-frame ones, dropping some. The sample comprises around 41,000 clones, approximately 90% of which are singletons, and around an eighth rests with the top ten. Sequenced here: PBMCs, sampled around atezolizumab (anti-PD-L1) treatment. The receptors were gathered from a woman aged 55-70 years with urothelial cancer.

The V gene is TRBV15, the J gene TRBJ2-5; TRBD2 matches 7 bases. V shed 7 bases and J 3 bases; nucleotides not matched to a gene: 11. Germline loops: CDR1 LNHNV, CDR2 YYDKDF (reference sequence). The CDR3 runs to 15 residues. The CDR3 coding sequence is TGTGCCACCACCAGCAGCCCTCTAGCGGAAGAGACCCAGTACTTC. Protein: CATTSSPLAEETQYF.

V usage is TRBV27 and J usage is TRBJ2-7, with D possibly TRBD2 on 6 matching bases. V shed 2 bases and J shed 6 bases, with 20 bases lying between them. This CDR3 has 16 residues. Germline CDR1 is MNHEY and CDR2 is SMNVEV (reference sequence). The CDR3: CASSLTIAGGPLEQYF. CDR3 in DNA: TGTGCCAGCAGTTTAACGATAGCTGGAGGGCCTCTCGAGCAGTACTTC.

The chain employs TRBV5-4 and TRBJ2-7, with a weak D call TRBD1 (5 bases). The length of the CDR3 is 16 residues. Trimming stripped 3 bases from V and 2 bases from J, with 18 bases between. Germline assignment: CDR1 SGHNT and CDR2 YYREEE (reference sequence). CDR3 bases: TGTGCCAGCAGCTCTTTCTTTAGGCAGGGTACCTACGAGCAGTACTTC. The encoded protein is CASSSFFRQGTYEQYF.

The chain uses TRBV7-8 and TRBJ2-2; tentative D call: TRBD2 (6 bases). Germline V CDR1 and CDR2: SGHVS, FQNEAQ. V was pared by 5 bases and J by 1 base, with 11 bases between. This CDR3 spans 15 amino acids. Here the CDR3 DNA reads TGTGCCAGCAGCCGGGAGAGGCTGAACACCGGGGAGCTGTTTTTT. It translates to CASSRERLNTGELFF.

The chain couples TRBV7-8 to TRBJ2-7, with a weak D call TRBD2 (6 bases). Germline CDR1 is SGHVS and CDR2 is FQNEAQ. Trimming removed 1 base from V and 3 bases from J, with 10 bases in between. This CDR3 has 14 residues. CDR3 nucleotides: TGTGCCAGCAGCTTAGGTTGGCGGGACTACGAGCAGTACTTC. The encoded protein is CASSLGWRDYEQYF.

This chain links TRBV2 with TRBJ1-6; TRBD1 is a possible D gene (5 bases). V lost 4 bases, J lost 7 bases, and 14 bases lay in between. Germline V gene lookup returns CDR1 SNHLY and CDR2 FYNNEI. The CDR3 is 15 residues long. The CDR3: CASSGDSPRNSPLHF. CDR3 in DNA: TGTGCCAGCAGTGGGGACTCCCCGAGGAATTCACCCCTCCACTTT.

The gene calls are TRBV9 and TRBJ2-1, with D possibly being TRBD2 (6 bases). This CDR3 contains 14 residues. V was trimmed by 1 base and J by 6 bases, leaving 11 bases between them. Germline V gene sequence: CDR1 SGDLS, CDR2 YYNGEE. CDR3 DNA: TGTGCCAGCAGCGTATTCGACGGGGGCAATGAGCAGTTCTTC. This sequence encodes CASSVFDGGNEQFF.

J is TRBJ2-5 and V is TRBV10-3, with TRBD2 matching 10 bases. The V gene end was trimmed by 0 bases and the J gene end by 5 bases; junction bases not matched to a gene: 6. Germline loops: CDR1 ENHRY, CDR2 SYGVKD. The length of the CDR3 is 16 residues. CDR3 protein: CAISESSGRVSETQYF. The CDR3 region has the DNA TGTGCCATCAGTGAGTCGAGCGGGAGGGTATCTGAGACCCAGTACTTC.

This clone came up once. The chain employs TRBV28 and TRBJ1-3; 8 nucleotides match TRBD1. The CDR3 spans 16 residues. Germline CDR1 MDHEN, CDR2 SYDVKM. With V trimmed by 3 bases and J by 6 bases, 10 bases remained unmatched. The CDR3 DNA is TGTGCCAGCAGTTTGGTCGGCCAGGGGGCCCCAAACACCATATATTTT. Translated, it gives CASSLVGQGAPNTIYF.

V usage is TRBV19 and J usage is TRBJ1-4, with TRBD1 matching over 7 bases. This CDR3 region has 13 residues. V shed 7 bases and J 6 bases; nucleotides not matched to a gene: 5. From germline, CDR1 is LNHDA and CDR2 SQIVND (reference sequence). The DNA for the CDR3 is TGTGCCAGTACAAGGACAGGTGATGAAAAACTGTTTTTT. Translation gives CASTRTGDEKLFF.

The CDR3 protein is CATRGDSSSTDTQYF. CDR3 DNA sequence: TGTGCCACCAGAGGGGACAGCTCTAGCACAGATACGCAGTATTTT. This chain links TRBV15 with TRBJ2-3; 7 bases fit TRBD1. V lost 6 bases and J lost 0; bases outside the gene matches: 6. The V gene's germline CDR1 is LNHNV and CDR2 YYDKDF (reference sequence). This CDR3 is 15 amino acids long.

The DNA for the CDR3 is TGTGCCAGCAGCTTTATGGGACAGGGAGAAAAACTGTTTTTT. Its translation: CASSFMGQGEKLFF. The gene calls are TRBV7-9 and TRBJ1-4; TRBD1 matches 9 bases. J gave up 8 bases and V 3 bases, and 4 bases lay outside the gene matches. Germline CDR1 is SEHNR and CDR2 is FQNEAQ (reference sequence). The CDR3 is 14 residues long.

The rearrangement joins TRBV5-4 to TRBJ1-2; D remains unclear. This CDR3 has 13 amino acids. Germline CDR1 is SGHNT and CDR2 is YYREEE (reference sequence). V was pared by 4 bases and J by 4 bases, with 11 bases between. Here the CDR3 DNA reads TGTGCCAGCAGCCTCGGACTCAGCTATGGCTACACCTTC. This codes for CASSLGLSYGYTF.

This clone was detected only once. The genes are TRBV2 and TRBJ2-2; D remains ambiguous. This CDR3 has 12 amino acids. CDR1 and CDR2 (germline): SNHLY, FYNNEI. V was cut by 8 bases and J by 5 bases, with 9 bases left in between. The CDR3 protein is CASRLDTGELFF. The CDR3 region has the DNA TGTGCCAGCCGACTCGATACCGGGGAGCTGTTTTTT.

The chain carries TRBV2 and TRBJ2-5, with 8 bases identical to TRBD1. Germline V gene lookup returns CDR1 SNHLY and CDR2 FYNNEI. The junction had 8 bases not matched to a gene; V was cut back by 1 base and J by 1 base. This CDR3 has 17 residues. The CDR3, as DNA: TGTGCCAGCAGTGAAGGGACAGGGTTTCTGGGCCAAGAGACCCAGTACTTC. It is translated as CASSEGTGFLGQETQYF.

This sequence joins TRBV5-8 and TRBJ2-1, with TRBD2 identical over 8 bases. This CDR3 is built from 17 residues. With 3 bases clipped from V and 8 bases from J, the junction kept 16 bases outside the gene matches. The V gene's germline CDR1 is SGHTS and CDR2 YDEGEE. The CDR3 bases are TGTGCCAGCAGCTCCGGGGGGGTAGGGAAACCCTATGATGAGCAGTTCTTC. Residues: CASSSGGVGKPYDEQFF. Based on the CDR3 plus reference TRBV5-8 and TRBJ2-1, the full variable domain is EAGVTQSPTHLIKTRGQQATLRCSPISGHTSVYWYQQALGLGLQFLLWYDEGEERNRGNFPPRFSGRQFPNYSSELNVNALELEDSALYLCASSSGGVGKPYDEQFFGPGTRLTVL.

The rearrangement uses TRBV18 and TRBJ2-3; D is unclear. V was cut by 6 bases and J by 4 bases, with 11 bases left in between. CDR1 and CDR2 (germline): KGHSH, LQKENI. The CDR3 covers 13 residues. For the CDR3, the DNA is TGTGCCAGCTCGCCTCAAGCTCCAGATACGCAGTATTTT. This codes for CASSPQAPDTQYF.

This clone has just one count. The chain employs TRBV29-1 and TRBJ2-3; D is unresolved. The V and J ends lost 7 bases and 2 bases respectively, with 13 bases between them. The CDR3 loop spans 13 amino acids. Looked up from germline, CDR1 is SQVTM and CDR2 is ANQGSEA. This chain's CDR3 is CSADWSNTDTQYF. The CDR3 DNA is TGCAGCGCTGACTGGAGTAACACAGATACGCAGTATTTT.

V gene TRBV4-3 combines with J gene TRBJ2-7; 13 nucleotides agree with TRBD2. This CDR3 region has 15 residues. V lost 2 bases, J lost 6 bases, and 4 bases stayed unmatched. The V gene's germline CDR1 is LGHNA and CDR2 YSLEER. The CDR3 loop reads CASSQLGLAGTEQYF. For the CDR3, the DNA is TGCGCCAGCAGCCAACTGGGACTAGCGGGAACCGAGCAGTACTTC.

The table lists this clone with a count of one. The J gene is TRBJ2-2, the V gene TRBV9; TRBD1 is a possible D gene (5 bases). The CDR3 spans 15 residues. Germline assignment: CDR1 SGDLS and CDR2 YYNGEE. With 4 bases removed from V and 7 bases from J, the gap between germline ends came to 17 bases. The CDR3 region has the DNA TGTGCCAGCAGCATAAATGACAGACCCCTCGGGGAGCTGTTTTTT. This codes for CASSINDRPLGELFF.